This TCR beta chain was captured in a study of OX40 agonist ivuxolimab in advanced cancers. As to this clone: Its antigen remains unknown.

Points from the study as a whole: At 0.1 to 3.0 mg/kg and by week 6, clonal expansion occurred in CD4+ and CD8+ blood T cells.

Repertoires were generated with immunoSEQ multiplex PCR, while TCRdb's copy carries only in-frame clones and drops some. This sample has around 75,000 clones; about nine tenths occur once, and the top ten carry less than 3%. The ends were cut back, 5 bases at V and 8 bases at J, with 27 bases in the middle. Germline CDR1 reads MDHEN; CDR2 reads SYDVKM. The CDR3 spans 17 residues. This sequence joins TRBV28 and TRBJ1-2; maybe TRBD1 (6 bases). This TCR was recovered from an adult with an advanced solid tumor such as melanoma, head and neck, liver or kidney cancer. The sample in question was CD4+ or CD8+ T cells sorted from blood, obtained in a trial of the OX40 agonist ivuxolimab. The CDR3 here is CASSIPNYRDRKGGYTF. CDR3 DNA: TGTGCCAGCAGTATACCGAATTACAGGGATCGAAAGGGAGGCTACACCTTC.